These T cell receptor beta chains were read from a single sample in a study of blood T cell repertoires in COVID-19. The protocol was immunoSEQ multiplex PCR, while the TCRdb copy is restricted to in-frame clones and leaves out a portion. The sample holds some 87,000 clones; roughly four fifths are singletons and the top ten take about 13%. Input material: peripheral blood. Source of these receptors: a human donor in a cohort sampled during active COVID-19. Each CDR3 is given with its conserved first and last residue. A D gene is named only where the DNA matches it firmly. Rows may omit the clone size; those that give it use once, few, many or a size class.

V gene,J gene,clone size,D gene,CDR3 DNA,CDR3 protein
TRBV6-1,TRBJ1-2,-,-,TGTGCCAGCAGTGAAGCGCGGCAAAGGGGTGGCTACACCTTC,CASSEARQRGGYTF
TRBV11-3,TRBJ2-2,once,-,TGTGCCAGCAGCTTAGATGCAGGTTACGCCGGGGAGCTGTTTTTT,CASSLDAGYAGELFF
TRBV7-2,TRBJ2-5,-,-,TGTGCCAGCAGCTTGAGAAGGGGCTCGGGGACCCAGTACTTC,CASSLRRGSGTQYF
TRBV7-3,TRBJ1-1,once,TRBD1,TGTGCCAGCAGCGCAGGGGGGTACACTGAAGCTTTCTTT,CASSAGGYTEAFF
TRBV24-1,TRBJ2-3,-,TRBD2,TGTGCCACCAGTGGTACTAGCGGGGGGGCTTGGGGCACAGATACGCAGTATTTT,CATSGTSGGAWGTDTQYF
TRBV7-8,TRBJ1-4,-,TRBD1,TGTGCCAGCAGCCTCCCGCGCGTAGGACAGGCTGAAAAACTGTTTTTT,CASSLPRVGQAEKLFF
TRBV5-5,TRBJ2-7,-,TRBD2,TGTGCCAGCAGCTTGTTGACTAGCGGGGGGATTGTGACCTACGAGCAGTACTTC,CASSLLTSGGIVTYEQYF
TRBV3-1/TRBV3-2,TRBJ2-2,-,-,TGTGCCAGCAGCCGCAGACAGAACACCGGGGAGCTGTTTTTT,CASSRRQNTGELFF
TRBV7-2,TRBJ2-5,-,-,TGTGCCAGCAGCTTGCAGGGGGGACTAGAGACCCAGTACTTC,CASSLQGGLETQYF
TRBV5-1,TRBJ2-7,-,-,TGCGCCAGCAGCTTGTCTGCAGGGATCTACGAGCAGTACTTC,CASSLSAGIYEQYF
TRBV2,TRBJ2-7,-,-,TGTGCCAGCAGTGAAGAAGCGGCCAGGGGAAGAGAGCAGTACTTC,CASSEEAARGREQYF
TRBV10-3,TRBJ1-1,-,-,TGTGCCATCAGTATGGACAGGAACACTGAAGCTTTCTTT,CAISMDRNTEAFF
TRBV11-2,TRBJ1-1,-,-,TGTGCCAGCAGCCCGGCCCCGGGGGGCAGGGACACTGAAGCTTTCTTT,CASSPAPGGRDTEAFF
TRBV6-5,TRBJ1-6,few,-,TGTGCCAGCAGCACAGGGATTACACCCCTCCACTTT,CASSTGITPLHF
TRBV5-1,TRBJ1-1,once,-,TGCGCCAGCAGCCAAGCGGTAGTCTCTGAAGCTTTCTTT,CASSQAVVSEAFF
TRBV5-6,TRBJ1-6,few,-,TGTGCCAGCAGCTTGGCCCACGGGGGACGATCACCCCTCCACTTT,CASSLAHGGRSPLHF
TRBV3-1/TRBV3-2,TRBJ1-1,-,-,TGTGCCAGCAGCCTTCAACAGTCGAACACTGAAGCTTTCTTT,CASSLQQSNTEAFF
TRBV2,TRBJ2-1,-,-,TGTGCCAGCAGGTTAATAGCCTTCGATGAGCAGTTCTTC,CASRLIAFDEQFF
TRBV18,TRBJ1-2,-,-,TGTGCCAGCTCCCCGCAGGAGGGTTCGACGGCGGGTGGCTACACCTTC,CASSPQEGSTAGGYTF
TRBV14,TRBJ2-1,-,-,TGTGCCAGCAGCCAAGTTTTTGGGCGGGTTAGCCACAATGAGCAGTTCTTC,CASSQVFGRVSHNEQFF
TRBV2,TRBJ1-2,-,-,TGTGCCAGCAGTGAGGAGGTCCTCTATGGCTACACCTTC,CASSEEVLYGYTF
TRBV24-1,TRBJ2-7,-,-,TGTGCCACCAGTGATTCGACAGGTCATATATACGAGCAGTACTTC,CATSDSTGHIYEQYF
TRBV6-1,TRBJ2-1,-,-,TGTGCCAGCAGTGAAGCTCGGGTAACTCTGTCCTACAATGAGCAGTTCTTC,CASSEARVTLSYNEQFF
TRBV6-6,TRBJ1-5,-,-,TGTGCCAGCAGTTACTCAGGAGATCAGCCCCAGCATTTT,CASSYSGDQPQHF
TRBV28,TRBJ1-2,-,-,TGTGCCAGCAGTTCCCGGACATACGGCTACACCTTC,CASSSRTYGYTF
TRBV6-5,TRBJ2-7,-,TRBD2,TGTGCCAGCGAACCACTAGCGGGGGACCCCTACGAGCAGTACTTC,CASEPLAGDPYEQYF
TRBV4-2,TRBJ2-7,few,-,TGTGCCAGCAGCCAAGATAACGACAGGCATATCTACGAGCAGTACTTC,CASSQDNDRHIYEQYF
TRBV7-6,TRBJ1-4,-,-,TGTGCCAGCAGCTTAGGGGGGGATTATGAAAAACTGTTTTTT,CASSLGGDYEKLFF
TRBV4-3,TRBJ1-4,-,-,TGCGCCAGCAGCCAAGTAGAACAGAAACTGTTTTTT,CASSQVEQKLFF
TRBV5-4,TRBJ1-1,-,TRBD1,TGTGCCAGCAGCCCCTCATCCGGGACAGAGAACACTGAAGCTTTCTTT,CASSPSSGTENTEAFF
TRBV5-1,TRBJ2-2,-,-,TGCGCCAGCAGCTTTGGGGGCTACACCGGGGAGCTGTTTTTT,CASSFGGYTGELFF
TRBV9,TRBJ1-3,-,-,TGTGCCAGCACCGCGGGAAGGAGTTCTGGAAACACCATATATTTT,CASTAGRSSGNTIYF
TRBV5-1,TRBJ1-5,-,-,TGCGCCAGCAGCTATGACAGTTCTCGCCAGCCCCAGCATTTT,CASSYDSSRQPQHF
TRBV7-2,TRBJ2-5,-,-,TGTGCCAGCAGCTCTTCAGGTGTGGGTGAGACCCAGTACTTC,CASSSSGVGETQYF
TRBV5-5,TRBJ2-3,-,-,TGTGCCAGCAGCTTGAGACTCCCGACAGATACGCAGTATTTT,CASSLRLPTDTQYF
TRBV11-3,TRBJ2-3,-,-,TGTGCCAGCAGCCTCGGGATCACAGATACGCAGTATTTT,CASSLGITDTQYF
TRBV6-2/TRBV6-3,TRBJ1-1,-,-,TGTGCCAGCAGTCCCCAAGGGCGGGGGGGGACTGAAGCTTTCTTT,CASSPQGRGGTEAFF
TRBV30,TRBJ1-5,-,-,TGTGCCTGGAGTGTAGGTACAGCTTACAATCAGCCCCAGCATTTT,CAWSVGTAYNQPQHF
TRBV11-2,TRBJ1-4,once,TRBD1,TGTGCCAGCAGAACCCTCGGACAGGGTAATGAAAAACTGTTTTTT,CASRTLGQGNEKLFF
TRBV24-1,TRBJ1-2,-,-,TGTGCCACCAGTGATTTAACAAAAAACTATGGCTACACCTTC,CATSDLTKNYGYTF
TRBV28,TRBJ2-1,-,-,TGTGCCAGCAGTTTGGTCTTACTTAGTCGCCAGGGGAATGAGCAGTTCTTC,CASSLVLLSRQGNEQFF
TRBV5-1,TRBJ2-7,once,TRBD1,TGCGCCAGCAGCTTGCCAAGGGGGCGGTCCTACGAGCAGTACTTC,CASSLPRGRSYEQYF
TRBV4-3,TRBJ2-7,few,-,TGCGCCAGCAGCCGACAACCTTTCGACGAGCAGTACTTC,CASSRQPFDEQYF
TRBV7-2,TRBJ1-4,-,TRBD1,TGTGCCAGCAGCCCCCGGACAGGCATTAATGAAAAACTGTTTTTT,CASSPRTGINEKLFF
TRBV12-3/TRBV12-4,TRBJ2-2,-,-,TGTGCCAGCAGTTCCGACAGGCAGGTGCTGTTTTTT,CASSSDRQVLFF
TRBV2,TRBJ2-3,-,TRBD2,TGTGCCAGCAGGAGGACTAGCGGGGCTGCTAGGCAGTATTTT,CASRRTSGAARQYF
TRBV7-2,TRBJ2-5,-,TRBD2,TGTGCCAGCAGCGCCGGACTAGCGGGGGGAAAGACCCAGTACTTC,CASSAGLAGGKTQYF
TRBV7-2,TRBJ2-6,-,TRBD2,TGTGCCAGCAGCTTAAGGACAGCGGGGGACTCTGGGGCCAACGTCCTGACTTTC,CASSLRTAGDSGANVLTF
TRBV19,TRBJ1-3,-,-,TGTGCCAGTAGTTCTCCTGCGGGGCGTGACTCTGGAAACACCATATATTTT,CASSSPAGRDSGNTIYF
TRBV12-3/TRBV12-4,TRBJ1-2,-,TRBD1,TGTGCCAGCAGTCCACAGGGGGCGTGGGGCTACACCTTC,CASSPQGAWGYTF